This T cell receptor (beta chain) appears in the sequencing data of a study of blood T cell repertoires in COVID-19. For the study at large: Researchers got acute and convalescent COVID-19 samples from the United States, Italy and Spain. Sample material is recorded as cDNA or gDNA derived from T cells, B-cell-depleted T cells, or PBMCs.

Trimming took 7 bases from V and 7 from J; bases not matched to a gene: 9. Germline-derived CDR1 and CDR2 are MDHEN and SYDVKM. This CDR3 region has 14 residues. In the authors' methods: Amplification of reference gene primers provided the estimated nucleated cell counts. The data were produced by immunoSEQ multiplex PCR, yet TCRdb's version contains in-frame clones alone and is incomplete. D and trimming come from the DNA, and the V and J calls and clone size come from that table. The table has over 80,000 clones, approximately 71% seen once. This receptor was taken from a woman between 50 and 59 years old with acute or convalescent COVID-19. The V call is TRBV28, the J call TRBJ1-5; 8 nucleotides match TRBD1. The sequencing sample was made of peripheral blood. The CDR3 sequence is CASIVGAGGQPQHF. In nucleotides, the CDR3 is TGTGCCAGCATCGTAGGGGCAGGGGGCCAGCCCCAGCATTTT. The variable domain in full, completed from reference TRBV28 and TRBJ1-5, reads DVKVTQSSRYLVKRTGEKVFLECVQDMDHENMFWYRQDPGLGLRLIYFSYDVKMKEKGDIPEGYSVSREKKERFSLILESASTNQTSMYLCASIVGAGGQPQHFGDGTRLSIL.